This entry lists 30 T cell receptor beta chains sequenced from one sample in a study of lymphopenia after photon versus proton radiotherapy (dated by TCRdb to 2018 to 2020). Library creation used the immunoSEQ multiplex PCR assay. TCRdb's version of the immuneACCESS table is confined to in-frame rearrangements and falls short of the full clone set. An unresolved V gene accounts for under half of the shortfall where checked; the remainder is of unknown origin. For this sample the table gives 150,000 or so clones, of which around nine tenths were detected only once. The ten largest account for around 5% of the sample. The sample was peripheral blood, taken from a patient treated with photon-based radiotherapy. Every receptor here comes from a man aged 50 to 60 with gastric cancer.

This chain joins TRBV19 and TRBJ1-1, with D uncertain. The CDR3 is made up of 14 amino acids. The germline CDR1 and CDR2 sequences are LNHDA and SQIVND (reference sequence). Trimming left V 10 bases short and J 0 bases short, with 15 bases between. CDR3 sequence (DNA): TGTGCCACTAAAAGGGAGCAACTGAACACTGAAGCTTTCTTT. Its protein product is CATKREQLNTEAFF. The complete variable domain, with remaining parts taken from reference TRBV19 and TRBJ1-1, reads DGGITQSPKYLFRKEGQNVTLSCEQNLNHDAMYWYRQDPGQGLRLIYYSQIVNDFQKGDIAEGYSVSREKKESFPLTVTSAQKNPTAFYLCATKREQLNTEAFFGQGTRLTVV.

This clone has just a few counts. Other DNA sequences from this sample encode an identical CDR3 as well. Here the CDR3 reads CASSQDQGYEQYF. CDR3 nucleotides: TGCGCCAGCAGCCAAGATCAGGGCTACGAGCAGTACTTC. V and J are TRBV4-1 and TRBJ2-7; tentative D call: TRBD1 (5 bases). Between the trimmed V and J ends, which lost 0 bases and 3 bases, there was a span of 6 bases. The germline V gene has CDR1 MGHRA and CDR2 YSYEKL. The CDR3 contains 13 residues.

The chain is built from TRBV27 and TRBJ2-1; D gene uncertain. CDR3 length equals 16 residues. Germline loops: CDR1 MNHEY, CDR2 SMNVEV (reference sequence). The V end lost 0 bases, the J end lost 0 bases, and 9 bases lay between the germline ends. The CDR3 DNA follows: TGTGCCAGCAGTTTATCCTGGATGAGCTCCTACAATGAGCAGTTCTTC. Translated, it gives CASSLSWMSSYNEQFF.

The chain is built from TRBV27 and TRBJ2-4; D unresolved. The germline V gene has CDR1 MNHEY and CDR2 SMNVEV (reference sequence). V lost 2 bases and J 0 bases, leaving 8 bases between the germline ends. This CDR3 is built from 15 residues. CDR3 DNA sequence: TGTGCCAGCAGTTTAGGCAAGGTAGCCAAAAACATTCAGTACTTC. It encodes CASSLGKVAKNIQYF.

The chain has TRBV20-1 and TRBJ2-7; a weak D match, TRBD2 (5 bases). The CDR3 is 11 amino acids. V gave up 1 base and J gave up 7 bases, with 8 bases separating them. Germline CDR1 and CDR2: DFQATT and SNEGSKA (reference sequence). CDR3 sequence reads: CSARAGKEQYF. The CDR3 nucleotides are TGCAGTGCTAGAGCCGGGAAGGAGCAGTACTTC.

The chain uses TRBV25-1 and TRBJ2-1; D perhaps matches TRBD2 (7 bases). The CDR3 extends over 14 amino acids. The V end lost 4 bases, the J end lost 7 bases, and 14 bases lay between the germline ends. Germline V CDR1 and CDR2: MGHDK, SYGVNS. CDR3 sequence: CASSGEAGANEQFF. The DNA for the CDR3 is TGTGCCAGCAGTGGGGAGGCGGGGGCTAATGAGCAGTTCTTC.

The chain couples TRBV30 to TRBJ1-3; TRBD1 matches at 8 bases. Germline CDR1 and CDR2: GTSNPN and SVGIG (reference sequence). There are 14 residues in the CDR3. Germline trimming cut 6 bases from V and 1 base from J; bases unmatched to any gene: 5. The CDR3 nucleotides are TGTGCCTGCGGTCGGACAGGGTCTGGAAACACCATATATTTT. This sequence encodes CACGRTGSGNTIYF.

V usage is TRBV4-3 and J usage is TRBJ2-1; D not certain. V was shortened by 4 bases and J by 8 bases, with 18 bases between the two germline ends. CDR1 LGHNA and CDR2 YSLEER come from the germline V gene. The CDR3 spans 15 residues. The CDR3 reads CASSRTLPAGDEQFF. The DNA for the CDR3 is TGCGCCAGCAGCCGGACGCTCCCAGCTGGAGATGAGCAGTTCTTC.

The chain combines TRBV5-1 with TRBJ2-3; TRBD2 aligns across 9 bases. The V gene's germline CDR1 is SGHRS and CDR2 YFSETQ. With V trimmed by 1 base and J by 2 bases, 5 bases remained unmatched. This CDR3 is built from 16 residues. The CDR3 is CASSLTAGGPTDTQYF. Here the CDR3 DNA reads TGCGCCAGCAGCTTGACTGCGGGAGGGCCCACAGATACGCAGTATTTT.

This chain joins TRBV13 and TRBJ2-7, with D perhaps matching TRBD2 (5 bases). The germline V gene encodes CDR1 PRHDT and CDR2 FYEKMQ (reference sequence). There are 12 residues in the CDR3. V was clipped by 5 bases and J by 2 bases, with 7 bases between them. The CDR3 DNA reads as TGTGCCAGCAGCGGAGCGGCCTACGAGCAGTACTTC. Amino acid sequence: CASSGAAYEQYF.

The chain joins TRBV5-4 to TRBJ1-1; D may be TRBD1 (5 bases). Trimming took off 4 bases at V and 1 base at J, with 11 bases between the two ends. The CDR3 has 14 residues. CDR1 and CDR2 from the germline V gene are SGHNT and YYREEE (reference sequence). The CDR3, as DNA: TGTGCCAGCAGCGGGGGAGGGAAGAACACTGAAGCTTTCTTT. As protein: CASSGGGKNTEAFF.

This chain uses TRBV27 with TRBJ2-7; 11 bases map to TRBD2. Germline V lookup: CDR1 MNHEY, CDR2 SMNVEV (reference sequence). The CDR3 runs to 16 residues. V was clipped by 5 bases and J by 5 bases; unmatched bases: 11. The CDR3, as DNA: TGTGCCAGCAGTCCGCGCCTCACTAGCGGGAGCCACGAGCAGTACTTC. This gives the protein CASSPRLTSGSHEQYF.

This clone appeared once. The chain employs TRBV4-1 and TRBJ2-7, with D hard to call. With 2 bases removed from V and 0 bases from J, the gap between germline ends came to 11 bases. From germline, CDR1 is MGHRA and CDR2 YSYEKL. The CDR3 length is 15 residues. The CDR3 reads CASSQYSGTSYEQYF. DNA of the CDR3: TGCGCCAGCAGCCAATATTCCGGAACCTCCTACGAGCAGTACTTC.

The chain employs TRBV5-8 and TRBJ2-2; D might be TRBD1 (5 bases). V gave up 1 base and J gave up 0 bases, with 10 bases separating them. The length of the CDR3 is 16 residues. The germline CDR1 and CDR2 sequences are SGHTS and YDEGEE. The CDR3 DNA is TGTGCCAGCAGCTTGCCCAGGGTCACGAACACCGGGGAGCTGTTTTTT. It translates to CASSLPRVTNTGELFF.

This clone appeared a single time. The chain recombines TRBV10-3 with TRBJ2-3, with D unclear. This CDR3 contains 12 residues. Germline-derived CDR1 and CDR2 are ENHRY and SYGVKD. Trimming removed 6 bases from V and 2 bases from J, with 6 bases in between. The CDR3 coding sequence is TGTGCCATCAGACCCGACACAGATACGCAGTATTTT. This encodes CAIRPDTDTQYF.

J is TRBJ2-1 and V is TRBV5-6; D might be TRBD2 (6 bases). V was pared by 2 bases and J by 5 bases, with 14 bases between. In germline, CDR1 is SGHDT, CDR2 YYEEEE. CDR3 length: 15 residues. The CDR3 protein is CASSLRRARDNEQFF. In nucleotides, the CDR3 is TGTGCCAGCAGCTTACGGAGGGCCAGGGACAATGAGCAGTTCTTC.

The sample holds one count of this clone. The rearrangement links TRBV28 to TRBJ2-1; D is unclear. This CDR3 has 16 amino acids. Germline V lookup: CDR1 MDHEN, CDR2 SYDVKM. Trimming shortened V by 4 bases and J by 5 bases, and 18 bases separated the two germline ends. The CDR3 region is CASSSNRQSINNEQFF. The CDR3 bases are TGTGCCAGCAGTTCAAATCGGCAATCCATAAACAATGAGCAGTTCTTC.

The chain employs TRBV4-1 and TRBJ2-5; D gene ambiguous. The CDR3 extends over 13 amino acids. CDR1 is MGHRA and CDR2 is YSYEKL in the germline V gene. V dropped 1 base and J dropped 4 bases, with 7 bases sitting between them. The DNA of the CDR3 is TGCGCCAGCAGCCAAGCGGTAGGAGAGACCCAGTACTTC. It codes for CASSQAVGETQYF.

This rearrangement joins TRBV2 to TRBJ2-7, with 9 bases aligning to TRBD1. Germline loops: CDR1 SNHLY, CDR2 FYNNEI. V lost 5 bases and J lost 0; bases outside the gene matches: 5. The CDR3 sequence is 15 residues long. The CDR3, as DNA: TGTGCCAGCAGTAAGACAGGGGGAAACTCCTACGAGCAGTACTTC. Translating gives CASSKTGGNSYEQYF.

The V call is TRBV25-1, the J call TRBJ2-7, with 7 bases matching TRBD2. The CDR3 has 14 residues. Per germline, CDR1 MGHDK and CDR2 SYGVNS. The V segment lost 8 bases and the J segment 6 bases; nucleotides outside the gene matches: 13. DNA for the CDR3: TGTGCCAGCGGAGGGAGTGGGGGGGTGGGCGAGCAGTACTTC. It is translated as CASGGSGGVGEQYF.

This clone is a singleton in its sample. This rearrangement joins TRBV21-1 to TRBJ2-1; TRBD2 reflects the table's D call only, with no check against the DNA. TRBV21-1 is a listed pseudogene. The CDR3 spans 13 residues. CDR3: CASSPKSRDEQFF. CDR3 sequence (DNA): TGTGCCAGCAGCCCCAAGTCACGGGATGAGCAGTTCTTC.

The chain couples TRBV18 to TRBJ1-3; D gene uncertain. The CDR3 covers 13 residues. The V gene's germline CDR1 is KGHSH and CDR2 LQKENI. V was trimmed by 3 bases and J by 6 bases, leaving 9 bases between them. CDR3 DNA: TGTGCCAGCTCACCTCTTCAAGAAAACACCATATATTTT. It is translated as CASSPLQENTIYF.

The genes are TRBV7-2 and TRBJ1-1; no reliable D call. The ends were cut back, 2 bases at V and 4 bases at J, with 14 bases in the middle. Germline V gene sequence: CDR1 SGHTA, CDR2 FQGNSA. This CDR3 region has 15 residues. This CDR3 reads CASSLFGEAGTEAFF. DNA of the CDR3: TGTGCCAGCAGCTTATTCGGGGAGGCGGGCACTGAAGCTTTCTTT. Full variable domain (outside the CDR3, taken from reference TRBV7-2 and TRBJ1-1): GAGVSQSPSNKVTEKGKDVELRCDPISGHTALYWYRQSLGQGLEFLIYFQGNSAPDKSGLPSDRFSAERTGGSVSTLTIQRTQQEDSAVYLCASSLFGEAGTEAFFGQGTRLTVV.

The genes are TRBV7-2 and TRBJ2-7; 7 positions match TRBD2. This CDR3 region has 14 residues. Trimming cost V 5 bases and J 2 bases; bases outside gene matches: 6. Germline CDR1 SGHTA, CDR2 FQGNSA. CDR3: CASSRGLGPYEQYF. In nucleotides, the CDR3 is TGTGCCAGCAGCCGCGGACTAGGACCCTACGAGCAGTACTTC.

V gene TRBV7-2 combines with J gene TRBJ2-2, with TRBD2 matching 10 bases. J was trimmed by 4 bases and V by 1 base; bases with no gene match: 9. Germline V gives CDR1 SGHTA, CDR2 FQGNSA. The length of the CDR3 is 18 residues. The CDR3 spells CASSLGLLAGAGTGELFF. CDR3 sequence (DNA): TGTGCCAGCAGCTTAGGACTTCTAGCGGGAGCGGGCACCGGGGAGCTGTTTTTT.

The CDR3 bases are TGTGCCAGCACTTTAGTCGGGGAAGAGACCCAGTACTTC. Amino acid sequence: CASTLVGEETQYF. The chain uses TRBV6-1 and TRBJ2-5; D may be TRBD2 (5 bases). The CDR3 is 13 amino acids. Germline values: CDR1 MNHNS, CDR2 SASEGT. V was trimmed by 7 bases and J by 3 bases, leaving 12 bases between them.

The gene calls are TRBV2 and TRBJ1-5, with unresolved D. CDR3 size: 15 residues. Trimming removed 2 bases at V and 7 bases at J, with 15 bases between. Germline V gene sequence: CDR1 SNHLY, CDR2 FYNNEI. The CDR3 coding sequence is TGTGCCAGCAGTGAAAAAAGGGTTGGGCCCCAGCCCCAGCATTTT. Protein sequence: CASSEKRVGPQPQHF.

The CDR3 region is CASSLFAVENYGYTF. CDR3 bases: TGTGCCAGCAGCTTGTTCGCGGTGGAGAACTATGGCTACACCTTC. The chain links TRBV5-4 to TRBJ1-2; D uncertain. V shed 1 base and J shed 2 bases, with 12 bases lying between them. Germline V gives CDR1 SGHNT, CDR2 YYREEE (reference sequence). The CDR3 extends over 15 amino acids.

This clone appeared a few times. This chain links TRBV20-1 with TRBJ2-1; D not resolved. V lost 4 bases, J lost 5 bases, and 6 bases lay in between. The CDR3 sequence is 11 residues long. The germline V gene encodes CDR1 DFQATT and CDR2 SNEGSKA (reference sequence). Written as DNA, the CDR3 is TGCAGTGCTATGCGGCACAATGAGCAGTTCTTC. The encoded protein is CSAMRHNEQFF.

V is TRBV4-3 and J is TRBJ2-7; 9 nucleotides agree with TRBD2. The CDR3 runs 16 residues. The V and J ends lost 0 bases and 0 bases, in that order; junction bases with no gene match: 3. In germline, CDR1 is LGHNA, CDR2 YSLEER. DNA of the CDR3: TGCGCCAGCAGCCAAGATCTAGCGGGACTCTCCTACGAGCAGTACTTC. Protein product: CASSQDLAGLSYEQYF.